These 20 T cell receptor beta chains were all obtained from the same sample, sequenced in a study of post-analysis software for immune sequencing data. Study results and limitations: There were roughly 5 TRBV segments more frequent in patients than controls, and TRBV5-6, TRBV5-1 and TRBV20-1 were among them.

Their recognized antigens are unknown. Researchers reported that TCR beta cDNA libraries carried unique molecular identifiers. TCRdb used MiXCR to reprocess the PCR reads, holding one entry per CDR3 protein. The table shows around 260,000 distinct CDR3 sequences, with 30% to 45% occurring only once. Sequences were obtained from blood. Every receptor here comes from a girl between 10 and 17 years old with multiple sclerosis.

The chain is built from TRBV12-3 or TRBV12-4 and TRBJ1-4; 9 nucleotides agree with TRBD1. The V segment lost 6 bases and the J segment 5 bases; nucleotides outside the gene matches: 4. The CDR3 length is 14 residues. In DNA form, the CDR3 reads TGTGCCAGCAGCGACAGGGGGGGGAATGAAAAACTGTTTTTT. Its protein product is CASSDRGGNEKLFF.

Worth noting for this clonotype: With a much larger clone just one base away, this may be a read error. The chain uses TRBV20-1 and TRBJ2-1; D is perhaps TRBD1 or TRBD2 (5 bases each). Germline V CDR1 and CDR2: DFQATT, SNEGSKA (reference sequence). The length of the CDR3 is 16 residues. The CDR3 spells CSARWGSPFGGNGQFF. CDR3 nucleotides: TGCAGTGCTAGATGGGGGAGCCCCTTTGGAGGCAATGGGCAGTTCTTC.

This clonotype came up many times. The CDR3 coding sequence is TGTGCCAGCAGCCAAGTGGCGGGGAGAAGCACAGATACGCAGTATTTT. This encodes CASSQVAGRSTDTQYF. The chain uses TRBV3-1 and TRBJ2-3, with D maybe TRBD2 (6 bases). V dropped 1 base and J dropped 0 bases, with 11 bases sitting between them. Germline assignment: CDR1 LGHDT and CDR2 YNNKEL (reference sequence). The CDR3 runs 16 residues.

This clonotype has a handful of counts. The chain has TRBV25-1 and TRBJ1-6; D gene uncertain. This CDR3 is 16 amino acids long. Germline CDR1 is MGHDK and CDR2 is SYGVNS. V lost 2 bases, J lost 4 bases, and 12 bases lay in between. This chain's CDR3 is CASSEIGDGYNSPLHF. The CDR3 DNA reads TGTGCCAGCAGTGAAATCGGAGACGGGTATAATTCACCCCTCCACTTT. The full variable domain, rest sourced from reference TRBV25-1 and TRBJ1-6, is EADIYQTPRYLVIGTGKKITLECSQTMGHDKMYWYQQDPGMELHLIHYSYGVNSTEKGDLSSESTVSRIRTEHFPLTLESARPSHTSQYLCASSEIGDGYNSPLHFGNGTRLTVT.

This clonotype has at least ten counts. The chain combines TRBV29-1 with TRBJ2-1; 7 bases are a match to TRBD1. Germline V lookup: CDR1 SQVTM, CDR2 ANQGSEA. V lost 4 bases to trimming and J lost 8 bases; unmatched junction nucleotides: 8. The CDR3 runs to 13 residues. This CDR3 reads CSVGRQGVHEQFF. The DNA of the CDR3 is TGCAGCGTTGGCAGGCAGGGGGTCCATGAGCAGTTCTTC.

In regard to this clonotype: A much larger clone is a single base away; this may be a read error. Here the CDR3 reads CSASSGGSNHGYTF. Written as DNA, the CDR3 is TGCAGTGCAAGTTCAGGGGGCTCTAACCATGGCTACACCTTC. V is TRBV20-1 and J is TRBJ1-2; 8 nucleotides line up with TRBD1. Germline V gene sequence: CDR1 DFQATT, CDR2 SNEGSKA (reference sequence). CDR3 size: 14 residues.

The V and J genes are TRBV7-3 and TRBJ1-2; D gene uncertain. CDR3 size: 13 residues. CDR1 and CDR2 from the germline V gene are SGHTA and FQGTGA. V was pared by 5 bases and J by 1 base, with 8 bases between. CDR3 in amino acids: CASSLTYNYGYTF. The CDR3 DNA is TGTGCCAGCAGCCTGACCTATAACTATGGCTACACCTTC.

This clonotype was counted many times. The V and J genes are TRBV12-3 or TRBV12-4 and TRBJ1-5; D call uncertain. The length of the CDR3 is 12 residues. The V gene lost 0 bases and the J gene lost 7 bases, with 4 bases spanning the gap. CDR3 in amino acids: CASSLARQPQHF. CDR3 DNA sequence: TGTGCCAGCAGTTTAGCGAGACAGCCCCAGCATTTT.

This clonotype was counted many times. The chain uses TRBV29-1 and TRBJ2-1; 15 nucleotides agree with TRBD2. In germline, CDR1 is SQVTM, CDR2 ANQGSEA. The CDR3 has 15 amino acids. Trimming cost V 4 bases and J 4 bases; bases outside gene matches: 2. In DNA, the CDR3 is TGCAGCGTTGGGACTAGCGGGAGGGCTTACAATGAGCAGTTCTTC. This sequence encodes CSVGTSGRAYNEQFF.

Points on this clonotype: At one end the junction does not follow the germline gene, possibly because of a read error. The chain couples TRBV2 to TRBJ1-2; 11 bases map to TRBD1. Looked up from germline, CDR1 is SNHLY and CDR2 is FYNNEI. This CDR3 is 15 amino acids long. The CDR3 DNA reads TGTGCCAGCAGTGACGGGGACAGGGGGAACTGTGGCTACACCTTC. This codes for CASSDGDRGNCGYTF.

Notes on this clonotype: Mismatch with germline at one junction end may stem from a read error. The chain joins TRBV7-7 to TRBJ2-1; 7 bases match TRBD1. Germline V gene data show CDR1 as SSHAT and CDR2 as FNYEAQ (reference sequence). The CDR3 is 13 amino acids. CDR3 sequence: CASSPDRDGLQFF. CDR3 nucleotide sequence: TGTGCTAGCAGCCCCGACAGGGACGGACTTCAGTTCTTC.

This clonotype appeared many times. The CDR3 spells CASTPSGGAYNEQFF. DNA of the CDR3: TGTGCCAGCACCCCCAGCGGGGGGGCCTACAATGAGCAGTTCTTC. The rearrangement joins TRBV28 to TRBJ2-1, with 10 bases lining up with TRBD2. The V gene end was trimmed by 7 bases and the J gene end by 2 bases; junction bases not matched to a gene: 5. CDR3 size: 15 residues. Germline lookup yields CDR1 MDHEN and CDR2 SYDVKM.

This clonotype occurred many times. The chain employs TRBV6-5 and TRBJ2-5; perhaps D is TRBD1 or TRBD2 (6 bases each). The CDR3 loop spans 15 amino acids. V was cut by 7 bases and J by 4 bases, with 19 bases left in between. Looked up from germline, CDR1 is MNHEY and CDR2 is SVGAGI. CDR3 protein: CASTLNVGGRETQYF. As DNA, the CDR3 is TGTGCCAGCACTCTAAACGTCGGGGGCCGAGAGACCCAGTACTTC.

This clonotype was picked up a small number of times. The chain couples TRBV15 to TRBJ2-2, with 8 bases lining up with TRBD1. The CDR3 loop spans 16 amino acids. Germline assignment: CDR1 LNHNV and CDR2 YYDKDF (reference sequence). V trimming: 5 bases; J trimming: 5 bases; junction bases outside the gene matches: 10. CDR3 sequence reads: CATSRRRDRSTGELFF. The CDR3 DNA follows: TGTGCCACCAGCCGCCGACGGGACAGGTCGACCGGGGAGCTGTTTTTT.

This clonotype has at least ten counts. V gene TRBV7-9 combines with J gene TRBJ2-5; the D call may be TRBD1 or TRBD2 (5 bases each). Germline assignment: CDR1 SEHNR and CDR2 FQNEAQ (reference sequence). The CDR3 contains 13 residues. V was trimmed by 6 bases and J by 1 base, leaving 9 bases between them. The CDR3, as DNA: TGTGCCAGCAGGTGGGGGACCCAAGAGACCCAGTACTTC. As protein: CASRWGTQETQYF.

This clonotype was recorded at least ten times. This chain links TRBV6-1 with TRBJ2-5, with 7 positions matching TRBD1. Per germline, CDR1 MNHNS and CDR2 SASEGT. The V segment lost 3 bases and the J segment 5 bases; nucleotides outside the gene matches: 15. The CDR3 is 17 residues long. The CDR3 here is CASSEPIRTGHGETQYF. CDR3 sequence (DNA): TGTGCCAGCAGTGAGCCTATTAGGACAGGCCATGGGGAGACCCAGTACTTC.

This clonotype has ten or more counts. The J gene is TRBJ1-4, the V gene TRBV9, with TRBD1 as a possible D gene (5 bases). Germline V gene sequence: CDR1 SGDLS, CDR2 YYNGEE. The ends were cut back, 0 bases at V and 4 bases at J, with 13 bases in the middle. This CDR3 has 16 amino acids. CDR3 sequence reads: CASSVGGAPGNEKLFF. CDR3 nucleotides: TGTGCCAGCAGCGTAGGAGGGGCCCCGGGTAATGAAAAACTGTTTTTT.

The table lists this clonotype with a few counts. J is TRBJ1-3 and V is TRBV20-1, with D perhaps TRBD1 (5 bases). The CDR3 has 15 residues. Germline-derived CDR1 and CDR2 are DFQATT and SNEGSKA (reference sequence). V was shortened by 2 bases and J by 4 bases, with 15 bases between the two germline ends. The CDR3 spells CSARPQTAGGNTIYF. In DNA form, the CDR3 reads TGCAGTGCTAGACCTCAAACGGCAGGGGGAAACACCATATATTTT.

The chain combines TRBV20-1 with TRBJ2-7, with 12 bases fitting TRBD2. Per germline, CDR1 DFQATT and CDR2 SNEGSKA (reference sequence). The CDR3 consists of 15 residues. With V trimmed by 0 bases and J by 7 bases, 7 bases remained unmatched. The CDR3 is CSARDAASGRVEQYF. CDR3 sequence (DNA): TGCAGTGCTAGAGATGCGGCTAGCGGGAGGGTTGAGCAGTACTTC.

Concerning this clonotype: Compared with germline, one end of the junction differs, possibly owing to a read error. The J gene is TRBJ2-1, the V gene TRBV28; TRBD1 or TRBD2 may be the D gene (5 bases each). Germline values: CDR1 MDHEN, CDR2 SYDVKM. The CDR3 sequence is 14 residues long. In DNA, the CDR3 is TGTGCCAGTAGTTTAATAGGGGTCGGGGAGACCCAGTTCTTC. As protein: CASSLIGVGETQFF.